Here is one T cell receptor beta chain with its context. What it binds is not known. This specimen belongs to a study of T cell responses to AZD1222 COVID-19 vaccine. Across the whole study: Second doses at about 4 or about 12 weeks were pooled. General observations from the study: Most donors were white British, females outnumbered males, and clonal diversity was possibly underestimated. Targeting of unmutated variant regions was reportedly seen in nearly half of spike-specific TCRs.

Sequenced by immunoSEQ multiplex PCR; TCRdb stores in-frame clones only, minus some. Among 150,000 or so clones listed, roughly nine tenths were seen once. Sequencing used peripheral blood, obtained on day 0 of AZD1222 vaccination. This clonotype was sampled from an adult in good health.

The chain's CDR3 is CASSQLRGGANYGYTF. The CDR3 region has the DNA TGTGCCAGCAGCCAGCTAAGAGGGGGAGCTAACTATGGCTACACCTTC. V usage is TRBV11-3 and J usage is TRBJ1-2; D perhaps matches TRBD1 (6 bases). CDR1 SGHNT and CDR2 YENEEA come from the germline V gene. The CDR3 is 16 residues long. Trimming cost V 5 bases and J 0 bases, with 16 bases left between them.